The clone carrying this T cell receptor (beta chain) was seen only once. Profiled with immunoSEQ multiplex PCR; TCRdb holds only in-frame clones, not every one. The data show about 90,000 clones, approximately 87% seen once. This entry belongs to a study of blood T cell repertoires in COVID-19. Study details: PBMCs, B-cell-depleted T cells, or T cells provided the cDNA or gDNA that made up the material.

The CDR3 spans 19 residues. Trimming removed 3 bases from V and 0 bases from J, with 18 bases in between. Germline values: CDR1 MNHEY, CDR2 SMNVEV (reference sequence). The receptor comes from a human donor in a cohort sampled during active COVID-19. Material for sequencing was peripheral blood. The rearrangement links TRBV27 to TRBJ2-6, with no clear D. CDR3 in DNA: TGTGCCAGCAGTTTCATGGTGCTGGCAGGAAGCTCTGGGGCCAACGTCCTGACTTTC. Protein product: CASSFMVLAGSSGANVLTF.